This T cell receptor beta chain stems from a study of blood T cell repertoires in COVID-19. Study context: COVID-19 samples, acute and convalescent, were from the United States, Italy and Spain. Sources were T cells, B-cell-depleted T cells, or PBMCs; the material itself was cDNA or gDNA.

This clone was counted between two and nine times. Seattle's cohort entered during active infection and was followed longitudinally. This CDR3 spans 17 amino acids. Deletions cut 5 bases from V and 9 bases from J, with 23 bases between. The germline CDR1 and CDR2 sequences are LGHDT and YNNKEL (reference sequence). Authors' methods: Estimates of nucleated cell counts were drawn from the amplification of reference gene primers. Profiled with immunoSEQ multiplex PCR; TCRdb holds only in-frame clones, not every one. Clone size and the V and J calls come from that table; the DNA yielded D and trimming. Counted here are around 250,000 clones, more than 70% occurring once; the ten biggest clones make up approximately 6%.

The chain combines TRBV3-1 (or the pseudogene TRBV3-2) with TRBJ1-6, with no clear D. Input material: peripheral blood. This receptor was identified in a woman aged 80 or over with COVID-19, enrolled during active disease. This CDR3 reads CASSYFPKAGVSSPLHF. The CDR3 DNA follows: TGTGCCAGCAGCTACTTTCCGAAGGCGGGAGTAAGTTCACCCCTCCACTTT.